The 5 T cell receptor beta chains below were found in one sample sequenced in a study of control samples from healthy donors and cancer patients. The assay was immunoSEQ multiplex PCR, and TCRdb's table has in-frame clones only and misses some. The sample shows some 120,000 clones, approximately 92% of them seen only once. The sample consisted of PBMCs. These receptors all stem from a woman between 50 and 59 years old with colorectal cancer.

The chain links TRBV12-5 to TRBJ2-3; D not resolved. This CDR3 has 14 residues. The ends were cut back, 1 base at V and 0 bases at J, with 5 bases in the middle. Germline CDR1 reads LGHNT; CDR2 reads FRNRAP. The CDR3 sequence is CASGLGSSTDTQYF. The DNA for the CDR3 is TGTGCTAGTGGTTTGGGATCTAGCACAGATACGCAGTATTTT.

The chain joins TRBV6-5 to TRBJ1-2, with a tentative D call TRBD1 (6 bases). Trimming shortened V by 6 bases and J by 0 bases, and 11 bases separated the two germline ends. This CDR3 has 14 amino acids. Germline V gene data show CDR1 as MNHEY and CDR2 as SVGAGI. CDR3 bases: TGTGCCAGCAGGGAGGACAGAACTAACTATGGCTACACCTTC. As protein: CASREDRTNYGYTF.

This sequence joins TRBV5-1 and TRBJ1-1; D unresolved. Per germline, CDR1 SGHRS and CDR2 YFSETQ. Trimming cost V 5 bases and J 3 bases, with 8 bases left between them. CDR3 size: 12 residues. The CDR3 nucleotides are TGCGCCAGCAGATGGGATTACACTGAAGCTTTCTTT. This gives the protein CASRWDYTEAFF.

The V and J genes are TRBV10-3 and TRBJ1-1; D is uncertain. The CDR3 runs 12 residues. Per germline, CDR1 ENHRY and CDR2 SYGVKD. With 4 bases removed from V and 7 bases from J, the gap between germline ends came to 10 bases. CDR3 sequence: CAISGGLNEAFF. CDR3 sequence (DNA): TGTGCCATCAGTGGAGGGTTGAATGAAGCTTTCTTT.

The CDR3 sequence: CASSKDGTTQYF. DNA for the CDR3: TGTGCCAGCAGCAAGGACGGTACAACCCAGTACTTC. The chain is built from TRBV2 and TRBJ2-5; D call uncertain. Germline V lookup: CDR1 SNHLY, CDR2 FYNNEI. The CDR3 is 12 amino acids. Trimming took off 6 bases at V and 8 bases at J, with 13 bases between the two ends. The whole variable domain, remainder taken from reference TRBV2 and TRBJ2-5, is EPEVTQTPSHQVTQMGQEVILRCVPISNHLYFYWYRQILGQKVEFLVSFYNNEISEKSEIFDDQFSVERPDGSNFTLKIRSTKLEDSAMYFCASSKDGTTQYFGPGTRLLVL.